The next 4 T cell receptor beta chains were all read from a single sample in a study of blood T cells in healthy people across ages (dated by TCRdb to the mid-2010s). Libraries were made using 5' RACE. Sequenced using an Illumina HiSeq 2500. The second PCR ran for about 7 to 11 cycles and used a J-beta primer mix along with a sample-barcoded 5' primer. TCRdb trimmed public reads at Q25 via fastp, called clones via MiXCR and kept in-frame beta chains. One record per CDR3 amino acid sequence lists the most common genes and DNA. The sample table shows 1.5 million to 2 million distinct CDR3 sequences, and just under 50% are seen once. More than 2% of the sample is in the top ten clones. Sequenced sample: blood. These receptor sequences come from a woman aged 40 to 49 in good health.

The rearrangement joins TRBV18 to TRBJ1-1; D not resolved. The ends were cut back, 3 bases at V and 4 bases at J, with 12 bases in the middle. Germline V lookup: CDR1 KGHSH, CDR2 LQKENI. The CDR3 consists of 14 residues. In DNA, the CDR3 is TGTGCCAGCTCACCCCGTGAGGAGGGCACTGAAGCTTTCTTT. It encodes CASSPREEGTEAFF. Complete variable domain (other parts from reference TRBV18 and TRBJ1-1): NAGVMQNPRHLVRRRGQEARLRCSPMKGHSHVYWYRQLPEEGLKFMVYLQKENIIDESGMPKERFSAEFPKEGPSILRIQQVVRGDSAAYFCASSPREEGTEAFFGQGTRLTVV.

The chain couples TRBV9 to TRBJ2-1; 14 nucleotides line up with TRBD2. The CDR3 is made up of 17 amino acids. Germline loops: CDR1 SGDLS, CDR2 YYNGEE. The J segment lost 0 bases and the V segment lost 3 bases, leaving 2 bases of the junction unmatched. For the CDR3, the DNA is TGTGCCAGCAGCGGTGGGACTAGCGGGGGCTCCTACAATGAGCAGTTCTTC. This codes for CASSGGTSGGSYNEQFF. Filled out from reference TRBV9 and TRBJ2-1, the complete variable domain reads DSGVTQTPKHLITATGQRVTLRCSPRSGDLSVYWYQQSLDQGLQFLIQYYNGEERAKGNILERFSAQQFPDLHSELNLSSLELGDSALYFCASSGGTSGGSYNEQFFGPGTRLTVL.

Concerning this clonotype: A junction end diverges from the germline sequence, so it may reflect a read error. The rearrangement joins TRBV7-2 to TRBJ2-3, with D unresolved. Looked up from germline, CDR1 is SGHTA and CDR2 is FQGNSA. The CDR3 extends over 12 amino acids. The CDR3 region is CASSLVLYTQYF. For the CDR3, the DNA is TGTGCCAGCAGCTTAGTCCTTTATACCCAGTATTTT. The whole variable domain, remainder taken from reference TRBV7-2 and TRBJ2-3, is GAGVSQSPSNKVTEKGKDVELRCDPISGHTALYWYRQSLGQGLEFLIYFQGNSAPDKSGLPSDRFSAERTGGSVSTLTIQRTQQEDSAVYLCASSLVLYTQYFGPGTRLTVL.

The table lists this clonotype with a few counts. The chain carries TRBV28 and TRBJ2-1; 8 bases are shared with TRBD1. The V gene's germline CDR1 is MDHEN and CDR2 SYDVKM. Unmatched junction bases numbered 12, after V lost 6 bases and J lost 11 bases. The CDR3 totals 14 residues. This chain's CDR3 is CASSLGTGLGKQFF. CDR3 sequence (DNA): TGTGCCAGCAGCCTTGGGACAGGCCTTGGGAAGCAGTTCTTC.